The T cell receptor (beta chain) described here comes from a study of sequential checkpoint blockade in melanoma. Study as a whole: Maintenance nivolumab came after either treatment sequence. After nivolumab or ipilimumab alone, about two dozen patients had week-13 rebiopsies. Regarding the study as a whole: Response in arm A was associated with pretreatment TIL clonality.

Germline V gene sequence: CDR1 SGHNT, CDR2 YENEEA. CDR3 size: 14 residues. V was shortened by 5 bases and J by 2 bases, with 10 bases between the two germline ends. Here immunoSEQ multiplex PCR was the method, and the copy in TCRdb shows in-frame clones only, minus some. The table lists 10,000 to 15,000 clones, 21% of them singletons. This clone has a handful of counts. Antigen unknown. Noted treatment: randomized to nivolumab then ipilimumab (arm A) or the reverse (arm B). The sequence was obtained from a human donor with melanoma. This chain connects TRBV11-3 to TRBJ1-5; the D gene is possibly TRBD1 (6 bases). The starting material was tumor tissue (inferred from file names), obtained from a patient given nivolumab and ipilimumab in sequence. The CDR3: CASSPRQGNQPQHF. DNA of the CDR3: TGTGCCAGCAGCCCTAGACAGGGCAATCAGCCCCAGCATTTT.